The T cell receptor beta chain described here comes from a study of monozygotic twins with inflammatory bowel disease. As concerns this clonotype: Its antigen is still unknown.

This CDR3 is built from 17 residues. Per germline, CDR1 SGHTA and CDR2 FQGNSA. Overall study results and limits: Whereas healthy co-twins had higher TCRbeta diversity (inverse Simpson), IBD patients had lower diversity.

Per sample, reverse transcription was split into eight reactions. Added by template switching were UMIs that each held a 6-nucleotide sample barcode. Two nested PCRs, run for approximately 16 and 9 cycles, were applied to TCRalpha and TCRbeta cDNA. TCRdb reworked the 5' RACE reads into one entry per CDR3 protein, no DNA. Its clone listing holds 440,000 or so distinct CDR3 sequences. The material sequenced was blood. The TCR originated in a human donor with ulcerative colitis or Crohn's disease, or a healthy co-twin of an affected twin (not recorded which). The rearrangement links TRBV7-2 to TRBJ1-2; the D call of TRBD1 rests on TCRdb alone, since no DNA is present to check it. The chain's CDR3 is CASSLGTGILKGYGYTF.